These 32 T cell receptor beta chains originate from one sample sequenced in a study of blood T cell repertoires in COVID-19. The assay was immunoSEQ multiplex PCR, and TCRdb's table has in-frame clones only and misses some. Here the sample spans about 25,000 clones, 80% to 90% being singletons. Sequenced input: peripheral blood. These receptors all come from a man over 45 with active COVID-19.

The rearrangement joins TRBV27 to TRBJ2-1, with D perhaps matching TRBD2 (7 bases). Germline assignment: CDR1 MNHEY and CDR2 SMNVEV (reference sequence). This CDR3 contains 15 residues. V lost 3 bases, J lost 4 bases, and 13 bases lay in between. CDR3 in DNA: TGTGCCAGCAGTTTCGCGGGGGCCCTATACAATGAGCAGTTCTTC. Residues: CASSFAGALYNEQFF.

This chain links TRBV6-2 or TRBV6-3 with TRBJ2-4, with D perhaps matching TRBD2 (5 bases). CDR1 and CDR2 from the germline V gene are MNHEY and SVGEGT. This CDR3 has 15 residues. V was clipped by 4 bases and J by 1 base, with 11 bases between them. Here the CDR3 reads CASSWNGVAKNIQYF. CDR3 coding DNA: TGTGCCAGCAGTTGGAACGGGGTGGCCAAAAACATTCAGTACTTC.

The V call is TRBV18, the J call TRBJ1-4; possibly TRBD1 for D (6 bases). Germline loops: CDR1 KGHSH, CDR2 LQKENI. The CDR3 totals 14 residues. The V gene lost 3 bases and the J gene lost 1 base, with 6 bases spanning the gap. DNA for the CDR3: TGTGCCAGCTCACCGGGACAAACTAATGAAAAACTGTTTTTT. Translating gives CASSPGQTNEKLFF.

V gene TRBV16 combines with J gene TRBJ1-4; a possible D gene is TRBD1 (6 bases). V was shortened by 3 bases and J by 0 bases, with 11 bases between the two germline ends. Per the germline V gene, CDR1 is KGHSY and CDR2 is FQNENV. The length of the CDR3 is 16 residues. CDR3 nucleotides: TGTGCCAGCAGCCATTACCGACAGGCAACTAATGAAAAACTGTTTTTT. This encodes CASSHYRQATNEKLFF.

In regard to this clone: Other DNA sequences in the sample encode the same CDR3. V usage is TRBV5-1 and J usage is TRBJ1-2, with unresolved D. Per the germline V gene, CDR1 is SGHRS and CDR2 is YFSETQ. The ends were cut back, 0 bases at V and 0 bases at J, with 9 bases in the middle. CDR3 size: 15 residues. The CDR3 protein is CASSLGGGSNYGYTF. As DNA, the CDR3 is TGCGCCAGCAGCTTGGGGGGAGGATCTAACTATGGCTACACCTTC.

This chain links TRBV6-5 with TRBJ2-3, with 7 nucleotides matching TRBD2. Germline CDR1 is MNHEY and CDR2 is SVGAGI. V dropped 8 bases and J dropped 0; count of bases not matched to a gene: 8. This CDR3 has 15 residues. The CDR3 coding sequence is TGTGCCAGCTCTGCTCTAGCGGTTAGCACAGATACGCAGTATTTT. Translation gives CASSALAVSTDTQYF.

This clone was counted a few times. The sample holds other DNA sequences that translate to the same CDR3. This chain links TRBV5-8 with TRBJ1-2; D is unresolved. Trimming removed 3 bases at V and 2 bases at J, with 5 bases between. CDR1 SGHTS and CDR2 YDEGEE come from the germline V gene. The CDR3 runs to 12 residues. DNA for the CDR3: TGTGCCAGCAGCTGGCGGAACTATGGCTACACCTTC. This sequence encodes CASSWRNYGYTF.

This chain uses TRBV19 with TRBJ2-2, with 8 bases identical to TRBD1. The CDR3 contains 17 residues. V shed 5 bases, J shed 6 bases, and the junction held 14 bases outside the gene matches. Germline CDR1 LNHDA, CDR2 SQIVND (reference sequence). The chain's CDR3 is CASSSLARGLGSGELFF. The CDR3 DNA follows: TGTGCCAGTAGTTCCCTAGCCAGGGGGCTTGGTTCCGGGGAGCTGTTTTTT.

For the CDR3, the DNA is TGTGCCAGCAGCTTAGACAGCGGGAGGGCCAATGAGCAGTTCTTC. Protein product: CASSLDSGRANEQFF. The chain employs TRBV7-2 and TRBJ2-1; 10 bases align to TRBD2. Trimming cost V 1 base and J 6 bases; bases outside gene matches: 3. CDR1 is SGHTA and CDR2 is FQGNSA in the germline V gene. The CDR3 is 15 residues long.

The chain links TRBV28 to TRBJ2-5, with TRBD2 matching 12 bases. CDR3 length equals 16 residues. Germline assignment: CDR1 MDHEN and CDR2 SYDVKM. V shed 3 bases and J 3 bases; nucleotides not matched to a gene: 5. CDR3 coding DNA: TGTGCCAGCAGTTTCGGACTAGCGGGGCCAAAAGAGACCCAGTACTTC. The encoded protein is CASSFGLAGPKETQYF.

This clone has a single count. The chain combines TRBV10-2 with TRBJ1-2, with no clear D. This CDR3 spans 14 amino acids. In germline, CDR1 is WSHSY, CDR2 SAAADI. Trimming removed 2 bases at V and 8 bases at J, with 15 bases between. The CDR3 is CASSETEISRGYTF. Written as DNA, the CDR3 is TGCGCCAGCAGTGAGACCGAAATCTCGAGGGGCTACACCTTC.

This clone was seen more than once but under ten times. The chain is built from TRBV11-3 and TRBJ2-3; 8 bases are shared with TRBD1. This CDR3 contains 17 residues. Germline CDR1 reads SGHNT; CDR2 reads YENEEA. The junction had 14 bases not matched to a gene; V was cut back by 5 bases and J by 4 bases. The chain's CDR3 is CASSTGQGKRGSDTQYF. CDR3 nucleotide sequence: TGTGCCAGCAGCACAGGACAGGGAAAGAGAGGATCAGATACGCAGTATTTT.

The chain uses TRBV7-9 and TRBJ1-5; 7 bases agree with TRBD1. The CDR3 loop spans 13 amino acids. CDR1 and CDR2 from the germline V gene are SEHNR and FQNEAQ (reference sequence). The junction had 1 base not matched to a gene; V was cut back by 5 bases and J by 3 bases. This chain's CDR3 is CASSGQVNQPQHF. Written as DNA, the CDR3 is TGTGCCAGCAGCGGACAGGTCAATCAGCCCCAGCATTTT.

The rearrangement joins TRBV25-1 to TRBJ1-5, with a weak D call TRBD1 (5 bases). Trimming left V 1 base short and J 5 bases short, with 9 bases between. CDR3 length equals 14 residues. The V gene's germline CDR1 is MGHDK and CDR2 SYGVNS. Here the CDR3 reads CASSEWGGYQPQHF. CDR3 nucleotide sequence: TGTGCCAGCAGTGAATGGGGGGGATATCAGCCCCAGCATTTT. Full variable domain (outside the CDR3, taken from reference TRBV25-1 and TRBJ1-5): EADIYQTPRYLVIGTGKKITLECSQTMGHDKMYWYQQDPGMELHLIHYSYGVNSTEKGDLSSESTVSRIRTEHFPLTLESARPSHTSQYLCASSEWGGYQPQHFGDGTRLSIL.

The genes are TRBV19 and TRBJ2-1; 15 bases are a match to TRBD2. Germline V gives CDR1 LNHDA, CDR2 SQIVND (reference sequence). The CDR3 runs to 14 residues. V trimming: 10 bases; J trimming: 8 bases; junction bases outside the gene matches: 6. DNA for the CDR3: TGTGCCACGGGACTAGCGGGAGGTCGGCATGAGCAGTTCTTC. It is translated as CATGLAGGRHEQFF.

This clone has a handful of counts. This chain links TRBV6-1 with TRBJ1-2, with D perhaps TRBD1 (5 bases). V lost 0 bases and J lost 8, with 19 bases in between. CDR3 length: 16 amino acids. Germline V CDR1 and CDR2: MNHNS, SASEGT. The CDR3 DNA follows: TGTGCCAGCAGTGAAGCGTACCCCACAGGAGCCCGGGGCTACACCTTC. It translates to CASSEAYPTGARGYTF.

This clone was picked up one time. Here the CDR3 reads CASSVGGRDQPQHF. CDR3 sequence (DNA): TGTGCCAGCAGCGTAGGAGGGAGAGATCAGCCCCAGCATTTT. The rearrangement joins TRBV9 to TRBJ1-5; D remains unclear. The CDR3 runs to 14 residues. Trimming pared 0 bases from V and 5 bases from J, leaving 9 bases between. Germline V CDR1 and CDR2: SGDLS, YYNGEE.

The table lists this clone with a few counts. The chain's CDR3 is CASSLTGQGSAYGYTF. Here the CDR3 DNA reads TGTGCCAGCAGCTTAACGGGACAGGGGTCTGCCTATGGCTACACCTTC. The V call is TRBV7-3, the J call TRBJ1-2; 10 bases are a match to TRBD1. Germline lookup yields CDR1 SGHTA and CDR2 FQGTGA. The CDR3 runs to 16 residues. J was trimmed by 4 bases and V by 0 bases; bases with no gene match: 5.

This chain connects TRBV7-2 to TRBJ2-3; 10 bases are shared with TRBD2. Germline values: CDR1 SGHTA, CDR2 FQGNSA. The ends lost 0 bases at V and 6 bases at J; junction bases unmatched: 9. The CDR3 sequence is 17 residues long. CDR3 in DNA: TGTGCCAGCAGCTTAGCCTCAGCGGGAGGGCCGTTGGATACGCAGTATTTT. Translated: CASSLASAGGPLDTQYF.

The chain combines TRBV2 with TRBJ1-5; weak D call: TRBD1 (5 bases). Trimming took off 2 bases at V and 7 bases at J, with 9 bases between the two ends. There are 13 residues in the CDR3. From germline, CDR1 is SNHLY and CDR2 FYNNEI. The CDR3 coding sequence is TGTGCCAGCAGTGAACGGGGGGGACAGCCCCAGCATTTT. It specifies CASSERGGQPQHF.

A few counts support this clone. V usage is TRBV12-3 or TRBV12-4 and J usage is TRBJ2-2, with a possible D match to TRBD1 (5 bases). V lost 6 bases to trimming and J lost 11 bases, with 10 bases between them. The CDR3 has 11 amino acids. DNA for the CDR3: TGTGCCAGCAGGTTGACAGACGAGCTGTTTTTT. Translating gives CASRLTDELFF.

V is TRBV7-3 and J is TRBJ2-7; D possibly corresponds to TRBD1 (5 bases). V dropped 5 bases and J dropped 4 bases, with 15 bases sitting between them. The CDR3 is 14 amino acids. The germline V gene has CDR1 SGHTA and CDR2 FQGTGA. This CDR3 reads CASSASDSHYEQYF. DNA for the CDR3: TGTGCCAGCAGCGCAAGCGACAGTCATTACGAGCAGTACTTC.

The chain uses TRBV6-2 or TRBV6-3 and TRBJ2-3; tentative D call: TRBD2 (6 bases). The length of the CDR3 is 15 residues. Trimming shortened V by 2 bases and J by 2 bases, and 11 bases separated the two germline ends. CDR1 and CDR2 (germline): MNHEY, SVGEGT. CDR3 in amino acids: CASSYGRDFTDTQYF. CDR3 nucleotides: TGTGCCAGCAGTTACGGGCGGGATTTCACAGATACGCAGTATTTT.

The chain has TRBV6-2 or TRBV6-3 and TRBJ1-3; a possible D gene is TRBD1 (5 bases). CDR1 is MNHEY and CDR2 is SVGEGT in the germline V gene. The ends were cut back, 4 bases at V and 8 bases at J, with 15 bases in the middle. This CDR3 is 14 amino acids long. This CDR3 reads CASSLRQQGYTIYF. CDR3 DNA: TGTGCCAGCAGTTTAAGACAGCAAGGTTACACCATATATTTT.

The sample holds a few counts of this clone. The CDR3 spells CASHGSFGLKNEQFF. CDR3 in DNA: TGTGCCAGTCACGGGTCTTTCGGCCTAAAAAATGAGCAGTTCTTC. The chain carries TRBV3-1 (or the pseudogene TRBV3-2) and TRBJ2-1; D gene unclear. CDR3 size: 15 residues. Germline V gene data show CDR1 as LGHDT and CDR2 as YNNKEL (reference sequence). The V end was cut by 9 bases, the J end by 7 bases, with 22 bases between.

V is TRBV2 and J is TRBJ2-1, with 9 bases lining up with TRBD1. Germline lookup yields CDR1 SNHLY and CDR2 FYNNEI. There are 15 residues in the CDR3. V lost 6 bases and J lost 4; bases outside the gene matches: 7. The CDR3 protein is CASRAGTGQYNEQFF. The CDR3 DNA sequence: TGTGCCAGCAGGGCCGGGACAGGGCAATACAATGAGCAGTTCTTC.

The gene calls are TRBV29-1 and TRBJ2-1, with 8 positions matching TRBD1. With 3 bases clipped from V and 0 bases from J, the junction kept 4 bases outside the gene matches. Germline-derived CDR1 and CDR2 are SQVTM and ANQGSEA. This CDR3 is 15 amino acids long. CDR3 protein: CSVEGTGSSYNEQFF. The CDR3 DNA is TGCAGCGTTGAGGGGACAGGTTCCTCCTACAATGAGCAGTTCTTC.

J is TRBJ1-3 and V is TRBV19, with D maybe TRBD1 (5 bases). Deletions cut 0 bases from V and 4 bases from J, with 10 bases between. This CDR3 comprises 15 residues. Germline lookup yields CDR1 LNHDA and CDR2 SQIVND (reference sequence). The CDR3 here is CASSIDRATGNTIYF. The CDR3 DNA is TGTGCCAGTAGTATAGACAGGGCAACGGGAAACACCATATATTTT.

V gene TRBV9 combines with J gene TRBJ1-1, with no clear D. The CDR3 contains 11 residues. Germline V lookup: CDR1 SGDLS, CDR2 YYNGEE. Between the trimmed V and J ends, which lost 4 bases and 12 bases, there was a span of 13 bases. The DNA for the CDR3 is TGTGCCAGCAGCCTTGGAGGGCGCACTTTCTTT. Its translation is CASSLGGRTFF.

V and J are TRBV7-3 and TRBJ2-7; TRBD1 might be the D (6 bases). Germline CDR1 SGHTA, CDR2 FQGTGA. This CDR3 is 12 amino acids long. The ends were cut back, 4 bases at V and 6 bases at J, with 10 bases in the middle. The CDR3 reads CASSSTGREQYF. The CDR3 DNA is TGTGCCAGCAGCTCTACAGGGCGCGAGCAGTACTTC.

The chain has TRBV18 and TRBJ2-3; weak D call: TRBD2 (6 bases). Trimming left V 3 bases short and J 0 bases short, with 13 bases between. This CDR3 region has 16 residues. Looked up from germline, CDR1 is KGHSH and CDR2 is LQKENI. CDR3 nucleotide sequence: TGTGCCAGCTCACCCCTATTTCGGGGGAGCACAGATACGCAGTATTTT. The encoded protein is CASSPLFRGSTDTQYF.

The chain uses TRBV18 and TRBJ1-1; a possible D gene is TRBD1 (6 bases). The V end was cut by 2 bases, the J end by 7 bases, with 11 bases between. In germline, CDR1 is KGHSH, CDR2 LQKENI. The CDR3 length is 13 residues. This CDR3 is CASSPDRRIEAFF. The DNA for the CDR3 is TGTGCCAGCTCACCAGACAGGCGCATTGAAGCTTTCTTT.